This TCR beta chain appears in the sequencing data of a study of shared clonotypes between healthy human individuals (dated by TCRdb to 2018 to 2020). Background for the entire study: Two women and a few men aged 18 to 49 years were included in the cohort. For each donor, three plates each were used for CD4 naive and CD4 memory, two plates were used for CD8 naive, and one plate was used for CD8 memory. To estimate repertoire size and how much clonotype sharing occurs between individuals, the study deeply sequenced the blood TCR repertoires of five or six healthy adults. To increase sequencing depth and limit assay-specific biases, TCR repertoire library preparation and sequencing were carried out by different laboratories using diverse techniques. Each donor's leukapheresis produced roughly between roughly 0.85 and 10 billion PBMCs.

Study-level results and caveats: Pairwise subsampling led to the expectation that sequencing depth would affect the degree of clonotype sharing among donors. Rarefaction of sorted-subset datasets indicated incomplete sequencing despite the large sequencing depth. Because the study included only a small number of donors, the genetic and exposure-history diversity represented was limited. Larger estimated clonotype richness was generally found for naive subsets than for memory subsets. When several donors were compared, the shared fraction of clonotypes was around 5% for naive CD4, approximately 3.3% for naive CD8, 2% to 2.5% for memory CD4, and approximately 0.4% for memory CD8. Clonotypes shared by all four sorted-subset donors showed higher generation probabilities than non-shared clonotypes. Sampling was restricted to blood, and TCR repertoires in tissues likely differ from the TCR repertoires found in blood.

For CDR1 and CDR2, the germline V gene lists SGDLS and YYNGEE. Measured from the cysteine to the phenylalanine, the CDR3 is 16 residues long. The read is trimmed to its CDR3 DNA, 48 bases read in frame from base 1. V ends up 4 bases short and J 2 bases short, with an unmatched junction base count of 10. TCR CDR3 regions were amplified from genomic DNA by multiplex PCR using the deep immunoSEQ assay. Genomic DNA extracted from each cell subset was distributed evenly over all wells of several immunoSEQ 96-well plates, and each plate served as one replicate. Each replicate PCR for sorted subsets received 150 to 250 ng genomic DNA, equal to about 30,000 T cell genomes. The purified libraries were quantified using a Qubit 3.0 fluorometer, sized with a Bioanalyzer 2100, and then quantified again using the KAPA Library Quantification kit. Each immunoSEQ 96-well plate was sequenced on its own single-read 150-cycle Illumina NextSeq 550 flow cell. As for the authors' bioinformatics: Because the immunoSEQ output held only junctional sequences and lacked quality scores, the filtering could not match the filtering applied to full-length reads. Sequences were annotated with PyIR, a Python wrapper for IgBLAST v1.9, using IMGT germline references to assign V/J genes and CDR3. Reads with weak V/J assignments (E-value above 1e-6), missing CDR3, stop codons, out-of-frame junctions, or ambiguous translated residues were removed. V3J clonotypes were defined by identical inferred V gene, J gene, and CDR3 amino acid sequence. The percentage overlap between two repertoires was calculated by dividing the number of shared unique clonotypes by the size of the smaller repertoire. Repertoire richness was assessed with RTK rarefaction, the Chao1 estimator, and Recon v2.1 estimates of unobserved clonotypes. OLGA was used to compute generation probabilities for all TCRbeta clonotypes that the gDNA method yielded from four donors. Drawn from immuneACCESS, this table holds only the in-frame rearrangements with V and J called that TCRdb kept. Clones are partly lost; checked studies trace under half to an unresolved V gene and leave the rest unexplained. V, J and clone size are taken as reported in that table, and D and trimming were inferred from the DNA itself. The sample records some 1.4 million clones, roughly 97% of which are singletons. The leading ten clones occupy roughly 1.2% of the sample.

Donors were healthy HIV-negative adults with no recently reported acute infections or vaccinations. Every donor was a Caucasian adult residing in Nashville, Tennessee, USA. Magnetic negative selection was used to enrich CD4+ T cells, after which naive cells were positively selected on CD45RA and the negative fraction became the memory subset. After blood collection by leukapheresis, PBMCs were isolated using Ficoll-Histopaque density gradient centrifugation and then cryopreserved in the vapor phase of liquid nitrogen. Purity and quantity of every magnetically sorted T cell population were checked by analytical flow cytometry. Each sorted fraction had its genomic DNA isolated and then quantified by UV absorbance on a Nanodrop 2000c. Note on this clone: Its antigen is still unknown. Base qualities are not recorded, but no much larger clone differs from it by a single base.

The rearranged segments are TRBV9 and TRBJ2-7, and 9 junction bases match TRBD1. Sequences were obtained from naive CD4+ T cells sorted from blood. The cell subset or site label here, explained by the study, means: CD45RA+ positively selected. The receptor was isolated from a man aged 25 to 40 in good health. The nucleotide sequence reads as follows: TGTGCCAGCAGCCCCGCCGGGACAGGGCAAACCTACGAGCAGTACTTC. Translation gives CASSPAGTGQTYEQYF. The CDR3, completed at both ends by the reference TRBV9 and TRBJ2-7 genes, gives the full variable domain DSGVTQTPKHLITATGQRVTLRCSPRSGDLSVYWYQQSLDQGLQFLIQYYNGEERAKGNILERFSAQQFPDLHSELNLSSLELGDSALYFCASSPAGTGQTYEQYFGPGTRLTVT.